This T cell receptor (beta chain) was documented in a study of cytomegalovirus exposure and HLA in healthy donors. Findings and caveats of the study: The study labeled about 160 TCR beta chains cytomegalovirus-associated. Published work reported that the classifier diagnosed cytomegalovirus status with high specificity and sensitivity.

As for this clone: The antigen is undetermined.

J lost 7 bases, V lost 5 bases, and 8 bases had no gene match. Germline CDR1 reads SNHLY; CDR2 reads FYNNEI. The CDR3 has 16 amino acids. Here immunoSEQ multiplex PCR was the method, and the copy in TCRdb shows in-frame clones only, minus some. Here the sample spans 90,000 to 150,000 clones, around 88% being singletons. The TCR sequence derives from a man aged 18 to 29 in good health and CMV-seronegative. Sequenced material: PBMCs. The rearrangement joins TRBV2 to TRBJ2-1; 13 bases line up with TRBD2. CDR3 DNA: TGTGCCAGCAGTAGAGACGCGGGACTAGCGGGGAATGAGCAGTTCTTC. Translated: CASSRDAGLAGNEQFF. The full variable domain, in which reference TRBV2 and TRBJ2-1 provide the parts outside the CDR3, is EPEVTQTPSHQVTQMGQEVILRCVPISNHLYFYWYRQILGQKVEFLVSFYNNEISEKSEIFDDQFSVERPDGSNFTLKIRSTKLEDSAMYFCASSRDAGLAGNEQFFGPGTRLTVL.